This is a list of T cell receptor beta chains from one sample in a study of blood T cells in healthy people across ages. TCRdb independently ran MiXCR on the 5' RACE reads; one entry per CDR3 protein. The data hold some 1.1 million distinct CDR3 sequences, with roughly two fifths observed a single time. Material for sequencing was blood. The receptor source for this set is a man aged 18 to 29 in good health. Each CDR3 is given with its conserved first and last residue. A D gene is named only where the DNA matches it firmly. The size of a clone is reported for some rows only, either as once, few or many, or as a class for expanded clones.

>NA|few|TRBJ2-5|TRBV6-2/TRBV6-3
TGTGCCAGCAGAGGAGAGCCCCATGTGGAGACCCAGTACTTC
CASRGEPHVETQYF
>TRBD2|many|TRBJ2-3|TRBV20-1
TGCAGTGTCCCGGGGGGTTTGGTAGATACGCAGTATTTT
CSVPGGLVDTQYF
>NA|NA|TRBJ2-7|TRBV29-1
TGCAGCGCTCGTGTGAGCGGACCCTACGAGCAGTACTTC
CSARVSGPYEQYF
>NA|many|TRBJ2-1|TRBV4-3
TGCGCCAGCAGCCCTTATTCGGGACAATACAATGAGCAGTTCTTC
CASSPYSGQYNEQFF
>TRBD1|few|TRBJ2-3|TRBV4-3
TGCGCCAGCAGCCGACGGGACAGGGCAATAACAGATACGCAGTATTTT
CASSRRDRAITDTQYF
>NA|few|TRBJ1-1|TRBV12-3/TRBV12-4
TGTGCCACTCGACTGAACACTGAAGCTTTCTTT
CATRLNTEAFF
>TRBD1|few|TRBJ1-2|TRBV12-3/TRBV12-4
TGTGCCAGCAGTTCCGGATCCTTGACAGGGAACTATGGCTACACCTTC
CASSSGSLTGNYGYTF
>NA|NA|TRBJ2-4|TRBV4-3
TGCGTCAGCAGCCAGGGTCATTCCAGGGAAGACATTCAGTACTTC
CVSSQGHSREDIQYF
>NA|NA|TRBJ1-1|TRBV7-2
TGTGCCAGCAGCCGCACGGCAGGGGCGAACACTGAAGCTTTCTTT
CASSRTAGANTEAFF
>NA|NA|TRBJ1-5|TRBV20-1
TGCAGTGCTGAGCGGAATAGCAATCAGCCCCAGCATTTT
CSAERNSNQPQHF